This T cell receptor (beta chain) is drawn from a study of identical twins. MiXCR was run by TCRdb on the 5' RACE reads, yielding one entry per CDR3 protein. The data hold roughly 490,000 distinct CDR3 sequences, with around an eighth observed a single time. This CDR3 region has 16 residues. V gave up 5 bases and J gave up 6 bases, with 21 bases separating them. Germline CDR1 reads SGHRS; CDR2 reads YFSETQ. This clonotype has a handful of counts. Another study also made use of these data, one on yellow fever vaccine responses in identical twins.

Sequenced: CD4+ T cells sorted from blood. The sequence came from a woman between 18 and 29 years old in good health. The chain joins TRBV5-1 to TRBJ2-1; D assignment may be TRBD1 or TRBD2 (5 bases each). The CDR3 sequence is CASRLGTASTRNEQFF. The CDR3 bases are TGCGCCAGCAGGCTCGGGACGGCAAGCACCCGCAATGAGCAGTTCTTC.